This entry describes one TCR beta chain. In the original processing: Reference gene primer amplification in the assay estimated nucleated cell counts. The repertoire was sequenced with immunoSEQ multiplex PCR; TCRdb's copy has only in-frame clones and lacks some. V and J calls and clone size come straight from that table; D and trimming were deduced from the DNA. This table has roughly 140,000 clones, approximately 92% appearing once. This sample is part of a study of blood T cell repertoires in COVID-19. As for the study in general: The origin of the acute and convalescent COVID-19 samples was the United States, Italy and Spain. From T cells, B-cell-depleted T cells, or PBMCs came the material, which was cDNA or gDNA.

V lost 3 bases, J lost 1 base, and 6 bases lay in between. The CDR3 has 13 amino acids. The sample was peripheral blood. The chain employs TRBV12-3 or TRBV12-4 and TRBJ1-1, with D perhaps matching TRBD1 (5 bases). The TCR comes from a woman aged 55 to 70 with active COVID-19. This CDR3 reads CASSFGANTEAFF. The CDR3 nucleotides read TGTGCCAGCAGTTTTGGGGCGAACACTGAAGCTTTCTTT.